The rows below give T cell receptor beta chains drawn from one sample of a study of OX40 agonist ivuxolimab in advanced cancers. Only in-frame clones appear in the TCRdb table, and some are missing; sequencing was by immunoSEQ multiplex PCR. The sample records tens of thousands of clones, around 83% being singletons. The specimen was CD4+ or CD8+ T cells sorted from blood, collected in a trial of the OX40 agonist ivuxolimab. Receptor source: an adult with an advanced solid tumor such as melanoma, head and neck, liver or kidney cancer. Both conserved end residues are part of each CDR3. The order of the fields is D gene, J gene, clone size, V gene, CDR3 DNA, CDR3 protein. A D gene is named only where the DNA matches it firmly. Clone size is not always given. Where it is, it says once, few, many or a class for expanded clones.

d_gene: .; j_gene: TRBJ1-5; abundance: .; v_gene: TRBV7-9; CDR3nt: TGTGCCAGCAGTCTTACTAGTGGGAAAGATCAGCCCCAGCATTTT; CDR3aa: CASSLTSGKDQPQHF
d_gene: TRBD1; j_gene: TRBJ2-4; abundance: .; v_gene: TRBV7-2; CDR3nt: TGTGCCAGCCGCACAGGGGTCATTCAGTACTTC; CDR3aa: CASRTGVIQYF
d_gene: .; j_gene: TRBJ2-2; abundance: .; v_gene: TRBV7-2; CDR3nt: TGTGCCAGCAGCTTACTAAACACCGGGGAGCTGTTTTTT; CDR3aa: CASSLLNTGELFF
d_gene: TRBD1; j_gene: TRBJ2-6; abundance: .; v_gene: TRBV15; CDR3nt: TGTGCCACCAGCAGAGGAAGTATCCGGGACAGGGGGTCTGGGGCCAACGTCCTGACTTTC; CDR3aa: CATSRGSIRDRGSGANVLTF
d_gene: TRBD1; j_gene: TRBJ2-5; abundance: .; v_gene: TRBV5-4; CDR3nt: TGTGCCAGCAGCCCAGGGACAGGGGCTCGGGAGACCCAGTACTTC; CDR3aa: CASSPGTGARETQYF
d_gene: .; j_gene: TRBJ2-4; abundance: .; v_gene: TRBV10-3; CDR3nt: TGTGCCACCGGGACTGGTGAAAACATTCAGTACTTC; CDR3aa: CATGTGENIQYF
d_gene: .; j_gene: TRBJ1-1; abundance: .; v_gene: TRBV7-8; CDR3nt: TGTGCCAGCAGCTTGGAGGGGAACACTGAAGCTTTCTTT; CDR3aa: CASSLEGNTEAFF
d_gene: .; j_gene: TRBJ1-5; abundance: once; v_gene: TRBV6-1; CDR3nt: TGTGCCAGCAGTGAAGCCCGGACAGCGACGGATCAGCCCCAGCATTTT; CDR3aa: CASSEARTATDQPQHF
d_gene: .; j_gene: TRBJ2-3; abundance: .; v_gene: TRBV9; CDR3nt: TGTGCCAGCAGCGGGCGGGTTAGGACAGATACGCAGTATTTT; CDR3aa: CASSGRVRTDTQYF
d_gene: TRBD1; j_gene: TRBJ1-1; abundance: .; v_gene: TRBV6-5; CDR3nt: TGTGCCAGCAGACCCGGACAGGGTGGGTTGGCTTTCTTT; CDR3aa: CASRPGQGGLAFF
d_gene: TRBD1; j_gene: TRBJ1-3; abundance: .; v_gene: TRBV6-5; CDR3nt: TGTGCCAGCAGGGAGGGGACAGGCTCTGGAAACACCATATATTTT; CDR3aa: CASREGTGSGNTIYF
d_gene: .; j_gene: TRBJ1-1; abundance: .; v_gene: TRBV5-5; CDR3nt: TGTGCCAGCAGCCGACCGGACAGACCGAACACTGAAGCTTTCTTT; CDR3aa: CASSRPDRPNTEAFF
d_gene: .; j_gene: TRBJ1-2; abundance: .; v_gene: TRBV28; CDR3nt: TGTGCCAGCAGCCTCGGAGGGGGCTATGGCTACACCTTC; CDR3aa: CASSLGGGYGYTF
d_gene: .; j_gene: TRBJ2-5; abundance: .; v_gene: TRBV19; CDR3nt: TGTGCCAGTAGTATAGACGCGGGAGAGACCCAGTACTTC; CDR3aa: CASSIDAGETQYF
d_gene: .; j_gene: TRBJ1-5; abundance: .; v_gene: TRBV4-1; CDR3nt: TGCGCCGACAGGCCCAAGAGCAATCAGCCCCAGCATTTT; CDR3aa: CADRPKSNQPQHF
d_gene: .; j_gene: TRBJ1-1; abundance: once; v_gene: TRBV6-1; CDR3nt: TGTGCCAGCGCTTCAAAACAGGGTAACACTGAAGCTTTCTTT; CDR3aa: CASASKQGNTEAFF
d_gene: .; j_gene: TRBJ1-4; abundance: .; v_gene: TRBV30; CDR3nt: TGTGCCTGGACCCAAGGACTAGATGAAAAACTGTTTTTT; CDR3aa: CAWTQGLDEKLFF
d_gene: .; j_gene: TRBJ1-6; abundance: .; v_gene: TRBV7-2; CDR3nt: TGTGCCAGCAGCCCAGCATGGGGACGCCAAAATAATTCACCCCTCCACTTT; CDR3aa: CASSPAWGRQNNSPLHF
d_gene: .; j_gene: TRBJ1-2; abundance: .; v_gene: TRBV9; CDR3nt: TGTGCCAGCAGCCCCGGTGGAGGGACGAACTATGGCTACACCTTC; CDR3aa: CASSPGGGTNYGYTF
d_gene: .; j_gene: TRBJ1-2; abundance: .; v_gene: TRBV6-5; CDR3nt: TGTGCCAGCAGTTCACAAAACTATGGCTACACCTTC; CDR3aa: CASSSQNYGYTF
d_gene: .; j_gene: TRBJ1-4; abundance: .; v_gene: TRBV5-1; CDR3nt: TGCGCCAGCACTACGGGGGGTCGGGCAACTAATGAAAAACTGTTTTTT; CDR3aa: CASTTGGRATNEKLFF
d_gene: TRBD1; j_gene: TRBJ1-2; abundance: .; v_gene: TRBV13; CDR3nt: TGTGCCAGCAGCTTTGGGACAGGGAGTAACTATGGCTACACCTTC; CDR3aa: CASSFGTGSNYGYTF
d_gene: .; j_gene: TRBJ2-2; abundance: .; v_gene: TRBV6-4; CDR3nt: TGTGCCAGCAGTAGAGCTGCCGGGGGGCCTAACACCGGGGAGCTGTTTTTT; CDR3aa: CASSRAAGGPNTGELFF
d_gene: .; j_gene: TRBJ2-3; abundance: .; v_gene: TRBV5-1; CDR3nt: TGCGCCAGCAGCTTGGTGCCGGGGACGGGCACAGATACGCAGTATTTT; CDR3aa: CASSLVPGTGTDTQYF
d_gene: TRBD1; j_gene: TRBJ1-1; abundance: .; v_gene: TRBV7-9; CDR3nt: TGTGCCAGCAGCTCAGACAGGGGGCGGACCACTGAAGCTTTCTTT; CDR3aa: CASSSDRGRTTEAFF
d_gene: .; j_gene: TRBJ1-1; abundance: .; v_gene: TRBV6-1; CDR3nt: TGTGCCAGCAGTGAAGCTTTTACCACTGAAGCTTTCTTT; CDR3aa: CASSEAFTTEAFF
d_gene: .; j_gene: TRBJ2-1; abundance: .; v_gene: TRBV7-2; CDR3nt: TGTGCCAGCAGCTTAGGGAGAAATGAGCAGTTCTTC; CDR3aa: CASSLGRNEQFF